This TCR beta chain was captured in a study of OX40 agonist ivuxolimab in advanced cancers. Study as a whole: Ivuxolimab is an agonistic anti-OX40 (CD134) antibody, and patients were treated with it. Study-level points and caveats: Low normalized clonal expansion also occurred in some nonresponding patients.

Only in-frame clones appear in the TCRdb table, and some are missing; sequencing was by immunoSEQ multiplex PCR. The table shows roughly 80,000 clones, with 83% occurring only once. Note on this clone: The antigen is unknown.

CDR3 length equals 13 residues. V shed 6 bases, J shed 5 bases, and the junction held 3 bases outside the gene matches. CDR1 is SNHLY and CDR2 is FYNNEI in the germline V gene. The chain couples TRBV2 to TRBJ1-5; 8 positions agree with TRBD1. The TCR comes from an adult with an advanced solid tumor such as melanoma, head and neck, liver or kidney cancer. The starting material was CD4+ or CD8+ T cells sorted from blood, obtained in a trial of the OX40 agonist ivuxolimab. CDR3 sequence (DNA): TGTGCCAGCAGAGGGACAGGAGATCAGCCCCAGCATTTT. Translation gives CASRGTGDQPQHF.